The 22 T cell receptor beta chains below were found in one sample sequenced in a study of blood T cell repertoires in COVID-19. TCRdb keeps only in-frame clones here, not all; method: immunoSEQ multiplex PCR. The sample has about 290,000 clones, around 81% seen once; the top ten hold approximately 3.8%. Source material: peripheral blood. The receptor source for this set is a woman between 45 and 60 years old with active or convalescent COVID-19.

Remarks on this clone: The junction and the germline gene differ at one end; a read error may be behind it. This sequence joins TRBV20-1 and TRBJ2-7; D is unclear. The CDR3 has 11 residues. The germline CDR1 and CDR2 sequences are DFQATT and SNEGSKA (reference sequence). CDR3 amino acids: CSARDFPLPLF. In DNA, the CDR3 is TGCAGTGCTAGAGATTTCCCACTTCCCCTCTTC.

This clone was seen a handful of times. The chain carries TRBV13 and TRBJ2-7; 9 bases match TRBD2. There are 14 residues in the CDR3. Germline V lookup: CDR1 PRHDT, CDR2 FYEKMQ (reference sequence). V shed 5 bases and J 4 bases; nucleotides not matched to a gene: 6. CDR3 in amino acids: CASSHSGSSYEQYF. CDR3 bases: TGTGCCAGCAGCCATAGCGGGAGTTCGTACGAGCAGTACTTC.

The chain has TRBV28 and TRBJ1-6, with D tentatively TRBD1 (5 bases). V lost 1 base and J 7 bases, leaving 11 bases between the germline ends. This CDR3 spans 15 amino acids. Germline V gives CDR1 MDHEN, CDR2 SYDVKM. In DNA form, the CDR3 reads TGTGCCAGCAGTTTATCCTCGGGGGTCAATTCACCCCTCCACTTT. Translated: CASSLSSGVNSPLHF.

V usage is TRBV29-1 and J usage is TRBJ1-1; D is perhaps TRBD1 (5 bases). The germline V and J ends were trimmed by 7 bases and 0 bases, with 21 bases remaining between them. Germline V gene data show CDR1 as SQVTM and CDR2 as ANQGSEA. The CDR3 loop spans 16 amino acids. CDR3 in DNA: TGCAGCGCAGCGGCCGGGGCCGGGAGTATGAACACTGAAGCTTTCTTT. Its protein is CSAAAGAGSMNTEAFF.

The chain couples TRBV2 to TRBJ2-1, with TRBD2 identical over 15 bases. Trimming removed 7 bases from V and 7 bases from J; junction bases left unmatched: 8. This CDR3 contains 16 residues. From germline, CDR1 is SNHLY and CDR2 FYNNEI. CDR3 loop: CASKIGLAGGGNEQFF. In DNA, the CDR3 is TGTGCCAGCAAAATAGGACTAGCGGGAGGGGGGAATGAGCAGTTCTTC.

The chain couples TRBV14 to TRBJ2-3; 8 bases match TRBD1. This CDR3 comprises 14 residues. The V gene's germline CDR1 is SGHDN and CDR2 FVKESK. V lost 9 bases, J lost 4 bases, and 9 bases stayed unmatched. The CDR3 DNA reads as TGTGCCAGTAGCAACAGGGGGTATGCAGATACGCAGTATTTT. Translated, it gives CASSNRGYADTQYF.

V and J are TRBV6-4 and TRBJ2-1; 7 positions agree with TRBD1. The CDR3 loop spans 14 amino acids. Germline V lookup: CDR1 MRHNA, CDR2 SNTAGT. Trimming removed 2 bases from V and 8 bases from J; junction bases left unmatched: 6. CDR3 coding DNA: TGTGCCAGCAGTGACGAAGACAGGGCCCATGAGCAGTTCTTC. The encoded protein is CASSDEDRAHEQFF.

The chain uses TRBV29-1 and TRBJ2-1; D is unclear. The length of the CDR3 is 10 residues. In germline, CDR1 is SQVTM, CDR2 ANQGSEA. V gave up 4 bases and J gave up 7 bases, with 5 bases separating them. CDR3: CSVGVNEQFF. In DNA form, the CDR3 reads TGCAGCGTTGGAGTTAATGAGCAGTTCTTC.

V and J are TRBV6-5 and TRBJ2-5; D may be TRBD2 (5 bases). This CDR3 region has 13 residues. Germline V gives CDR1 MNHEY, CDR2 SVGAGI. Between the trimmed V and J ends, which lost 6 bases and 2 bases, there was a span of 10 bases. Here the CDR3 reads CASSLGLQETQYF. The CDR3 nucleotides are TGTGCCAGCAGCCTAGGACTTCAAGAGACCCAGTACTTC.

The V call is TRBV2, the J call TRBJ1-2; TRBD1 aligns across 7 bases. CDR1 and CDR2 (germline): SNHLY, FYNNEI. The CDR3 is 14 amino acids. V was clipped by 5 bases and J by 8 bases; unmatched bases: 11. The CDR3: CASSPREEGAGYTF. The CDR3 DNA follows: TGTGCCAGCAGTCCCAGAGAGGAGGGGGCCGGCTACACCTTC. The variable domain in full, with the rest retrieved from reference TRBV2 and TRBJ1-2, is EPEVTQTPSHQVTQMGQEVILRCVPISNHLYFYWYRQILGQKVEFLVSFYNNEISEKSEIFDDQFSVERPDGSNFTLKIRSTKLEDSAMYFCASSPREEGAGYTFGSGTRLTVV.

V gene TRBV5-6 combines with J gene TRBJ1-1, with 10 bases fitting TRBD1. Losses at the gene ends were 2 bases for V and 4 bases for J; bases not matched to a gene: 11. Germline-derived CDR1 and CDR2 are SGHDT and YYEEEE. This CDR3 has 17 amino acids. CDR3 sequence reads: CASSLYPGQGISTEAFF. As DNA, the CDR3 is TGTGCCAGCAGCTTATATCCGGGACAGGGGATCAGCACTGAAGCTTTCTTT.

DNA for the CDR3: TGTGCCAGCAGGTTAGCTCACAGGGGCATGAGGGAGGCTTTCTTT. Amino acid sequence: CASRLAHRGMREAFF. The chain employs TRBV28 and TRBJ1-1; 7 nucleotides agree with TRBD1. After removal of 6 bases from V and 11 bases from J, the junction contained 18 bases not matched to a gene. From germline, CDR1 is MDHEN and CDR2 SYDVKM. The CDR3 spans 15 residues.

This clone was seen more than once but under ten times. This sequence joins TRBV19 and TRBJ2-3, with 9 bases fitting TRBD1. Germline CDR1 and CDR2: LNHDA and SQIVND (reference sequence). This CDR3 has 16 residues. The V gene end was trimmed by 4 bases and the J gene end by 4 bases; junction bases not matched to a gene: 9. Here the CDR3 DNA reads TGTGCCAGTAGTAGCCCACGGGACAGGGATGCAGATACGCAGTATTTT. This translates into CASSSPRDRDADTQYF.

The chain employs TRBV28 and TRBJ1-4; 7 nucleotides align to TRBD1. The V segment lost 2 bases and the J segment 0 bases; nucleotides outside the gene matches: 3. The CDR3 is made up of 16 amino acids. The germline V gene has CDR1 MDHEN and CDR2 SYDVKM. The CDR3 region has the DNA TGTGCCAGCAGTTTAGCAGGGGGTGCAACTAATGAAAAACTGTTTTTT. Its translation is CASSLAGGATNEKLFF. The complete variable domain, with remaining parts taken from reference TRBV28 and TRBJ1-4, reads DVKVTQSSRYLVKRTGEKVFLECVQDMDHENMFWYRQDPGLGLRLIYFSYDVKMKEKGDIPEGYSVSREKKERFSLILESASTNQTSMYLCASSLAGGATNEKLFFGSGTQLSVL.

The rearrangement uses TRBV19 and TRBJ2-7; TRBD2 is a possible D gene (6 bases). V dropped 3 bases and J dropped 2 bases, with 17 bases sitting between them. The length of the CDR3 is 16 residues. Germline V gene lookup returns CDR1 LNHDA and CDR2 SQIVND (reference sequence). CDR3 region: CASSIVGGMGPYEQYF. Written as DNA, the CDR3 is TGTGCCAGTAGTATCGTCGGCGGGATGGGACCCTACGAGCAGTACTTC.

The chain couples TRBV6-5 to TRBJ1-1; D may be TRBD1 (6 bases). CDR1 and CDR2 (germline): MNHEY, SVGAGI. Trimming removed 5 bases at V and 2 bases at J, with 12 bases between. The CDR3 runs to 14 residues. CDR3 in DNA: TGTGCCAGCAGTCGAGACAGGATAAACACTGAAGCTTTCTTT. This gives the protein CASSRDRINTEAFF.

The rearrangement links TRBV7-3 to TRBJ2-3, with 12 bases lining up with TRBD2. Looked up from germline, CDR1 is SGHTA and CDR2 is FQGTGA. The CDR3 totals 20 residues. V lost 5 bases to trimming and J lost 0 bases; unmatched junction nucleotides: 15. The CDR3 DNA reads TGTGCCAGCAGCCCAGGGACTAGCGGGTTTTTATCGTTGAGCACAGATACGCAGTATTTT. Its protein product is CASSPGTSGFLSLSTDTQYF.

The rearrangement uses TRBV7-9 and TRBJ1-3; no clear D gene. Germline lookup yields CDR1 SEHNR and CDR2 FQNEAQ (reference sequence). The CDR3 covers 17 residues. The germline V and J ends were trimmed by 0 bases and 3 bases, with 15 bases remaining between them. The CDR3 DNA is TGTGCCAGCAGCTTAGCGCATGGCAGAGGTAATGGAAACACCATATATTTT. This codes for CASSLAHGRGNGNTIYF.

This chain connects TRBV2 to TRBJ1-5, with D perhaps matching TRBD1 (6 bases). Germline values: CDR1 SNHLY, CDR2 FYNNEI. The CDR3 spans 14 residues. V lost 10 bases and J 4 bases, leaving 17 bases between the germline ends. CDR3 residues: CATRGQRENQPQHF. CDR3 sequence (DNA): TGTGCCACCCGAGGACAGAGGGAGAATCAGCCCCAGCATTTT.

The chain employs TRBV4-1 and TRBJ2-3; TRBD2 agrees at 12 bases. Germline CDR1 and CDR2: MGHRA and YSYEKL. The CDR3 covers 17 residues. V lost 1 base to trimming and J lost 0 bases; unmatched junction nucleotides: 2. The CDR3 bases are TGCGCCAGCAGCCAAGCCGGGACTAGCGGGAGCACAGATACGCAGTATTTT. This gives the protein CASSQAGTSGSTDTQYF.

J is TRBJ1-4 and V is TRBV6-1, with a possible D match to TRBD1 (6 bases). CDR1 and CDR2 from the germline V gene are MNHNS and SASEGT. This CDR3 is built from 17 residues. The V gene lost 0 bases and the J gene lost 2 bases, with 13 bases spanning the gap. The CDR3 sequence: CASSEAFTGRTNEKLFF. CDR3 bases: TGTGCCAGCAGTGAAGCCTTTACAGGGCGGACTAATGAAAAACTGTTTTTT.

The CDR3 DNA follows: TGTGCCAGCAGCTTAGGACTCAGCTATGGCTACACCTTC. It specifies CASSLGLSYGYTF. This chain joins TRBV7-8 and TRBJ1-2; D gene ambiguous. Trimming took 1 base from V and 4 from J, leaving 7 bases between them. This CDR3 region has 13 residues. CDR1 SGHVS and CDR2 FQNEAQ come from the germline V gene.